The 3 T cell receptor delta chains given below trace back to one sample, sequenced in a study of γδ T cells in repeated Plasmodium falciparum infection. TCRdb processed the multiplex PCR reads again with the CATT caller. The table lists 75,000 to 95,000 delta-chain clones, over 0.9% of them singletons. Bulk repertoires came from Vgamma9/Vdelta2+ or Vdelta2-negative gammadelta T cells flow-sorted from PBMC. Sequencing was carried out using gamma-delta T cells from blood. Every receptor here comes from a pool of human donors (malaria-infected and uninfected, not separated).

This clone was counted between two and nine times. Since a much larger clone is just one base distant, this may be a read error. The V call is TRDV2, the J call TRDJ1; maybe TRDD3 (6 bases). Matching the DNA to germline supplied the J gene, which TCRdb does not give. The V end was cut by 1 base, the J end by 0 bases, with 20 bases between. The CDR3 consists of 18 residues. The V gene's germline CDR1 is GEAIGNYY and CDR2 EKD. The CDR3 reads CACDTVGVSRAYTDKLIF. The CDR3 nucleotides read TGTGCCTGTGACACGGTGGGGGTCTCCCGGGCTTACACCGATAAACTCATCTTT.

DNA of the CDR3: TGTGCCTGTGACCCATTACTGGGGGATACGGTCAGCTCCTGGGACACCCGACAGATGTTTTTC. This translates into CACDPLLGDTVSSWDTRQMFF. The chain has TRDV2 and TRDJ3, with 13 bases identical to TRDD3. The J gene was not available in TCRdb and was assigned here by matching the DNA to germline segments. Germline CDR1 is GEAIGNYY and CDR2 is EKD. V lost 3 bases to trimming and J lost 0 bases; unmatched junction nucleotides: 10. This CDR3 contains 21 residues.

This clone was found many times. The chain links TRDV2 to TRDJ1; 10 nucleotides align to TRDD3. CDR1 and CDR2 (germline): GEAIGNYY, EKD. The CDR3 length is 15 residues. Trimming cost V 3 bases and J 1 base; bases outside gene matches: 4. The CDR3 spells CACDLLGDPTDKLIF. The CDR3 nucleotides read TGTGCCTGTGACTTACTGGGGGATCCCACCGATAAACTCATCTTT.